This T cell receptor beta chain came from a study of PD-1 blockade in classical Hodgkin lymphoma. Study observations and caveats: Some patients started nivolumab under 1 year after ASCT, and they were excluded. At C4D1, TCR diversity had climbed significantly for CD4+ cells, though not for CD8+ cells. Complete responders started with a diversity level that resembled newly diagnosed patients at baseline.

Sequenced by immunoSEQ multiplex PCR; TCRdb stores in-frame clones only, minus some. The profile shows about 98,000 clones, 80% to 95% of them singletons. Each and every patient relapsed after autologous stem cell transplantation, and patients got differing brentuximab vedotin exposure. The sample holds one count of this clone. Antigen unknown. The starting material was peripheral blood mononuclear cells (PBMCs), obtained at baseline. This clonotype was sampled from a human donor with classical Hodgkin lymphoma.

CDR3 region: CASSSGGKGDIQYF. Written as DNA, the CDR3 is TGTGCCAGCAGTTCCGGCGGCAAGGGGGACATTCAGTACTTC. This sequence joins TRBV28 and TRBJ2-4, with a weak D call TRBD1 (6 bases). The CDR3 runs to 14 residues. CDR1 is MDHEN and CDR2 is SYDVKM in the germline V gene. The V end was cut by 4 bases, the J end by 8 bases, with 15 bases between. The full variable domain, completed using reference TRBV28 and TRBJ2-4, is DVKVTQSSRYLVKRTGEKVFLECVQDMDHENMFWYRQDPGLGLRLIYFSYDVKMKEKGDIPEGYSVSREKKERFSLILESASTNQTSMYLCASSSGGKGDIQYFGAGTRLSVL.